This TCR beta chain was captured in a study of blood T cell repertoires in COVID-19. About the study: Italy, Spain and the United States were the sources of the convalescent and acute COVID-19 samples. Nucleic acid was either cDNA or gDNA, and it came from T cells, B-cell-depleted T cells, or PBMCs.

As originally analysed: Amplification from reference gene primers served as the basis for estimated nucleated cell counts. Generated by immunoSEQ multiplex PCR, the TCRdb table keeps only in-frame clones and is missing some. Clone size and the V and J calls come from that table; the DNA yielded D and trimming. The sample holds 450,000 or so clones, over 75% seen once. Trimming at V came to 4 bases and at J to 4 bases, leaving 7 bases not matched to a gene. CDR3 length: 14 amino acids. Looked up from germline, CDR1 is SNHLY and CDR2 is FYNNEI. Enrollment of patients from Seattle took place during active infection, with longitudinal follow-up.

The sequenced sample consisted of peripheral blood. The V gene is TRBV2, the J gene TRBJ2-7, with TRBD2 matching 7 bases. The receptor comes from a woman aged 40 to 49 with COVID-19, enrolled during active disease. Here the CDR3 reads CASSGRLADYEQYF. The DNA for the CDR3 is TGTGCCAGCAGTGGGAGGCTAGCGGATTACGAGCAGTACTTC.